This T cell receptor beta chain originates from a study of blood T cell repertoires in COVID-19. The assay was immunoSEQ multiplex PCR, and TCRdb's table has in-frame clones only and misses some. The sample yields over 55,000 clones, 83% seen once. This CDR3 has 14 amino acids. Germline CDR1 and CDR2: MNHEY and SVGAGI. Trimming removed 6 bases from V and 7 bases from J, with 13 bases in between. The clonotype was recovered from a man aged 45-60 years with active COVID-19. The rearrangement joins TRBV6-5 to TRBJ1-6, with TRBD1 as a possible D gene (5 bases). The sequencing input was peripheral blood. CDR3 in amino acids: CASSRQGLNSPLHF. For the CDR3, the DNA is TGTGCCAGCAGCCGGCAGGGCCTGAATTCACCCCTCCACTTT.